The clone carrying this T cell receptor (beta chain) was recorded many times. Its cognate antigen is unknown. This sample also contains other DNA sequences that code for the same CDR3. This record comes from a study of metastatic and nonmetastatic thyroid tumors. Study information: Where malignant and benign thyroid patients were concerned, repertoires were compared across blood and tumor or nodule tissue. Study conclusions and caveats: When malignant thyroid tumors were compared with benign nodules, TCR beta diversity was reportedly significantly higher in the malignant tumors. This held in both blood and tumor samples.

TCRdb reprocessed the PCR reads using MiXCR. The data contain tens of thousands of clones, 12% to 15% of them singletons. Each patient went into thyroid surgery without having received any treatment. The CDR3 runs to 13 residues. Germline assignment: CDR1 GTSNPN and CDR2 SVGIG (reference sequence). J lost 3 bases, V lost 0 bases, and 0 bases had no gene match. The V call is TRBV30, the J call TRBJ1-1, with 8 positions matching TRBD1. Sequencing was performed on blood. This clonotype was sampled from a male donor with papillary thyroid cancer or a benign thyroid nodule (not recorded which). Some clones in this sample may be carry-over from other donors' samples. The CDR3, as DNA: TGTGCCTGGAGTGTACAGGGGGACACTGAAGCTTTCTTT. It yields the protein CAWSVQGDTEAFF. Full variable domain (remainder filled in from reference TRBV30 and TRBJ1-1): SQTIHQWPATLVQPVGSPLSLECTVEGTSNPNLYWYRQAAGRGLQLLFYSVGIGQISSEVPQNLSASRPQDRQFILSSKKLLLSDSGFYLCAWSVQGDTEAFFGQGTRLTVV.